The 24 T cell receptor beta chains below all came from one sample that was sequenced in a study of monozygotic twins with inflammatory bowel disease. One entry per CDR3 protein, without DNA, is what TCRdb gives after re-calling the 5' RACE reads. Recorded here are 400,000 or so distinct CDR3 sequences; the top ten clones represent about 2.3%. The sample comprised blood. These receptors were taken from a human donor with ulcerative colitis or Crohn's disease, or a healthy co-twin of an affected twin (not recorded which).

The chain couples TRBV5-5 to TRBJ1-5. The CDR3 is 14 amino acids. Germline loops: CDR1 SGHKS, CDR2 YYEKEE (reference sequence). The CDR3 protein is CASSLDLSNQPQHF.

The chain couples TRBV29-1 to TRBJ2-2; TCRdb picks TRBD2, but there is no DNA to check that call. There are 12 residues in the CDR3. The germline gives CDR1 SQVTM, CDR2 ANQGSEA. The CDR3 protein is CSAGPAPRELFF.

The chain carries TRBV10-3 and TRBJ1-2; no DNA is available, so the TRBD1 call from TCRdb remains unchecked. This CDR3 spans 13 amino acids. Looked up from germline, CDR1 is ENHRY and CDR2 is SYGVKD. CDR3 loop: CAISESGALGYTF.

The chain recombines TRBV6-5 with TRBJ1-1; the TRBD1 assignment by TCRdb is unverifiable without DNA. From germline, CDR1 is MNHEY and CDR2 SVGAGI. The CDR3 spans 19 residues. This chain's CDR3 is CASSSLGPGQGGSNTEAFF.

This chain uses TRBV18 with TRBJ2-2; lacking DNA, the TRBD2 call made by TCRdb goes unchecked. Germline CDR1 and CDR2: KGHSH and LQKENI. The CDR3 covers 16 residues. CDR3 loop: CASSSYSGANTGELFF. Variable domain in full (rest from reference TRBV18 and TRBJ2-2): NAGVMQNPRHLVRRRGQEARLRCSPMKGHSHVYWYRQLPEEGLKFMVYLQKENIIDESGMPKERFSAEFPKEGPSILRIQQVVRGDSAAYFCASSSYSGANTGELFFGEGSRLTVL.

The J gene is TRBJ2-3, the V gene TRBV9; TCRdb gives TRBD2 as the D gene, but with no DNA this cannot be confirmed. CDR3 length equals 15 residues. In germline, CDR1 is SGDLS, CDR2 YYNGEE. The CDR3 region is CASSVEGHRTDTQYF.

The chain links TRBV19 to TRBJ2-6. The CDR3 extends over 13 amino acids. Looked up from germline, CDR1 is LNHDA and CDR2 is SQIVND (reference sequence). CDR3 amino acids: CATCRSGANVLTF.

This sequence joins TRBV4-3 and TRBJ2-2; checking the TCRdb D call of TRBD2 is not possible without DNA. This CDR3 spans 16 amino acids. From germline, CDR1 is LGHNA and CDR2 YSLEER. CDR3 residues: CASSPAGGVVTGELIF.

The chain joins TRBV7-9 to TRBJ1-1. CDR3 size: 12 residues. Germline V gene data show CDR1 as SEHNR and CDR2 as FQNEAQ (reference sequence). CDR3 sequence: CASSLVMTEAFF.

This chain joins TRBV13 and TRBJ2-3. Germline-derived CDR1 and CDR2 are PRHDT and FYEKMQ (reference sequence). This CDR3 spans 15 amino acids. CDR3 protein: CASSQFYTNTDTQYF.

The CDR3 sequence: CASSSEAGGAYNEQFF. V gene TRBV5-1 combines with J gene TRBJ2-1; the D call from TCRdb, TRBD2, cannot be confirmed without DNA. CDR1 and CDR2 (germline): SGHRS, YFSETQ. CDR3 size: 16 residues. The full variable domain, in which reference TRBV5-1 and TRBJ2-1 provide the parts outside the CDR3, is KAGVTQTPRYLIKTRGQQVTLSCSPISGHRSVSWYQQTPGQGLQFLFEYFSETQRNKGNFPGRFSGRQFSNSRSEMNVSTLELGDSALYLCASSSEAGGAYNEQFFGPGTRLTVL.

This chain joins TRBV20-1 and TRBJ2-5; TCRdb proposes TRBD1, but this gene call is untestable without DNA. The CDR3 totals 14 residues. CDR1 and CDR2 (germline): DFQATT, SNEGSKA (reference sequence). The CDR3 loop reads CSADGQGSKETQYF.

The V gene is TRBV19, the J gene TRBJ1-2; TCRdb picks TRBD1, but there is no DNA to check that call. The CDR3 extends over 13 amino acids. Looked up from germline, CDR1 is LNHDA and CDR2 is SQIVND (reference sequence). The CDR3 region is CASKRQGDYGYTF.

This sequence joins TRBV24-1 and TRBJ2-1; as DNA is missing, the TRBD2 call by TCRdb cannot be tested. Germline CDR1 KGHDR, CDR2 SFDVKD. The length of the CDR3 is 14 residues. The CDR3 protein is CATSRPGGYNEQFF.

CDR3 protein: CASSLAPGGEQETQYF. The gene calls are TRBV7-2 and TRBJ2-5; the D call from TCRdb, TRBD2, cannot be confirmed without DNA. The germline CDR1 and CDR2 sequences are SGHTA and FQGNSA. This CDR3 is 16 amino acids long. The variable domain in full, with the rest retrieved from reference TRBV7-2 and TRBJ2-5, is GAGVSQSPSNKVTEKGKDVELRCDPISGHTALYWYRQSLGQGLEFLIYFQGNSAPDKSGLPSDRFSAERTGGSVSTLTIQRTQQEDSAVYLCASSLAPGGEQETQYFGPGTRLLVL.

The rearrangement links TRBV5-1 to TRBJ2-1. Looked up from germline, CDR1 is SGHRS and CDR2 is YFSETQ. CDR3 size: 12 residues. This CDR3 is CASSPERVEQFF.

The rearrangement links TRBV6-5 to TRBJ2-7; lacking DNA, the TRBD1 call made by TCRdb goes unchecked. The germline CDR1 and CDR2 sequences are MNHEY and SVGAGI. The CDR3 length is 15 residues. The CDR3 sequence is CASSSRGQPSYEQYF.

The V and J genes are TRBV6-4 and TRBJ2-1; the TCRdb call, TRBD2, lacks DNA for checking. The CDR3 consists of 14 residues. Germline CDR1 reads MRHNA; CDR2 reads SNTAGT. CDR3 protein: CASSVSSGRADQFF.

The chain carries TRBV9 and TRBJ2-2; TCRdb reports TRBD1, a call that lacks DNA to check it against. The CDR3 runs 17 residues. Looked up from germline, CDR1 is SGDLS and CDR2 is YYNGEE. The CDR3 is CASSVVGGRTHTGELFF.

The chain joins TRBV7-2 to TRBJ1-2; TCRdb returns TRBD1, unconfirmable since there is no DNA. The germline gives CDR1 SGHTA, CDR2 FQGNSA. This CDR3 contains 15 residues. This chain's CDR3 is CASSLGQARIYGYTF.

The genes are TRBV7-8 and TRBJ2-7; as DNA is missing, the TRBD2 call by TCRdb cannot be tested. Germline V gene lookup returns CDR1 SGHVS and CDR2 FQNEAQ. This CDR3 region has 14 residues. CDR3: CASSSGLAGGEQYF.

The CDR3 is CASSVGPRGGLMNEQFF. The chain uses TRBV9 and TRBJ2-1; the D gene TCRdb calls, TRBD1, cannot be checked with no DNA. Germline loops: CDR1 SGDLS, CDR2 YYNGEE. The CDR3 contains 17 residues.

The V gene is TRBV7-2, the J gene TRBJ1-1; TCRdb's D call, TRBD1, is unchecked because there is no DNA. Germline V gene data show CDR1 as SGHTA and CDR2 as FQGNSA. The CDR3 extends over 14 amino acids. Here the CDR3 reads CASRPHSGGTEAFF.

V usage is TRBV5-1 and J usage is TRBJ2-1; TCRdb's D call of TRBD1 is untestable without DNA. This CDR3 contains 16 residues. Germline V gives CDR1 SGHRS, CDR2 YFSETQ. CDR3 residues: CASSSKGGGPYNEQFF.